This T cell receptor (beta chain) was captured by sequencing in a study of T cell clones after liver transplantation. Measured with immunoSEQ multiplex PCR; TCRdb has only the in-frame clones, and not every one. Here the sample spans tens of thousands of clones, about 70% being singletons. V trimming: 8 bases; J trimming: 7 bases; junction bases outside the gene matches: 10. The germline CDR1 and CDR2 sequences are MNHEY and SMNVEV (reference sequence). The CDR3 has 14 residues. This clone was seen just once. This receptor was taken from a human donor who received a liver transplant. The sample here was CD4+ T cells from blood, taken before liver transplant. This chain joins TRBV27 and TRBJ2-1; 8 bases map to TRBD1. The CDR3: CASAGGSRLNEQFF. In DNA form, the CDR3 reads TGTGCCAGCGCAGGGGGCTCGCGTCTGAATGAGCAGTTCTTC.